The rows below give T cell receptor beta chains drawn from one sample of a study of Graves' ophthalmopathy and Graves' hyperthyroidism. TCRdb redid the calling of the multiplex PCR reads with MiXCR, one entry per CDR3 protein. Here the sample spans just over 600,000 distinct CDR3 sequences, roughly 20% being singletons. Sequencing input: peripheral blood. These receptors were collected from a young woman with stable Graves' hyperthyroidism. Some clones in this sample may be carry-over from other donors' samples. Both conserved end residues are part of each CDR3.

v_call cdr3_aa
TRBV6-5 CASSYSISGAGANVLTF
TRBV7-3 CASSWGGLRTGELFF
TRBV5-1 CASSDRGGQPQHF
TRBV27 CASSLTQGGIYEQYF
TRBV2 CASSTPRANNEQFF
TRBV11-2 CASSLGRGPYEQYF
TRBV6-2/TRBV6-3 CASSYERGVYTGELFF
TRBV18 CASSRTESQGAFF
TRBV28 CASSLQVPGANVLTF
TRBV6-5 CASSYSRPGGGYTF
TRBV6-1 CASSGYPGHSINTGELFF
TRBV7-9 CASSLQRVGTSSNSPLHF
TRBV28 CASTTGKTYEQYF
TRBV10-3 CASQRDKTYEQYF
TRBV7-9 CASSPPRASGELFF
TRBV11-2 CASSPTSGVTGELFF
TRBV30 CAWGREIRTGELFF
TRBV20-1 CSASERNGNTGELFF
TRBV12-3/TRBV12-4 CASSLGLAGPTYEQYF
TRBV2 CASKTTSMNTEAFF
TRBV28 CASTPDGLSYQPQHF
TRBV18 CASSPGGTLSIQNIQYF
TRBV20-1 CSASPVRGGQTTYEQYF
TRBV12-3/TRBV12-4 CASSPRAPSGELFF
TRBV4-3 CASSQERQGLGGYTF
TRBV7-3 CASGSQGAWATTEAFF
TRBV19 CASSLWEHTGELFF
TRBV6-5 CASSSPRGQKSPLHF
TRBV12-3/TRBV12-4 CASSLSHWTGRTEAFF
TRBV5-1 CASSAGGAGANYGYTF
TRBV28 CASSQPPGTGGRSSYEQYF
TRBV12-3/TRBV12-4 CASSLTGGRFGEQYF
TRBV6-5 CASSYSTPGGRWNGYTF
TRBV3-1 CASSQNTGTSAYSAETQYF
TRBV27 CASSFRQGVGDTEAFF
TRBV20-1 CSASGGGTQYF
TRBV9 CASSVEEGARQYF
TRBV12-3/TRBV12-4 CASSFLSEGEQYF
TRBV6-1 CASSGGQGAYQPQHF